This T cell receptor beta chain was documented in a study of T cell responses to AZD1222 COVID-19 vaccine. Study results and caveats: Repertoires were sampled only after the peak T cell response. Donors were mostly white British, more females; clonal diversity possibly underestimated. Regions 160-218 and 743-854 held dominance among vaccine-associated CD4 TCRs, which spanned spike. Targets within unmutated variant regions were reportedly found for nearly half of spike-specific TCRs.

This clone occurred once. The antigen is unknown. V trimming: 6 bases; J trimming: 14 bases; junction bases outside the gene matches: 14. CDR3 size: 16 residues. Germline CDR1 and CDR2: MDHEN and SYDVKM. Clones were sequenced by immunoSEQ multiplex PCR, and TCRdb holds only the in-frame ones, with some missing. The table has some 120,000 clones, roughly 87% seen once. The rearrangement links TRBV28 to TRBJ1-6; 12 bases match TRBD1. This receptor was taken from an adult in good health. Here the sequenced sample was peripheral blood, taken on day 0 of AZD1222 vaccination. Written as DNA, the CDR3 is TGTGCCAGCAGCCGACCCGGGACAGGGGGCTTAGGCACCCTCCACTTT. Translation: CASSRPGTGGLGTLHF.